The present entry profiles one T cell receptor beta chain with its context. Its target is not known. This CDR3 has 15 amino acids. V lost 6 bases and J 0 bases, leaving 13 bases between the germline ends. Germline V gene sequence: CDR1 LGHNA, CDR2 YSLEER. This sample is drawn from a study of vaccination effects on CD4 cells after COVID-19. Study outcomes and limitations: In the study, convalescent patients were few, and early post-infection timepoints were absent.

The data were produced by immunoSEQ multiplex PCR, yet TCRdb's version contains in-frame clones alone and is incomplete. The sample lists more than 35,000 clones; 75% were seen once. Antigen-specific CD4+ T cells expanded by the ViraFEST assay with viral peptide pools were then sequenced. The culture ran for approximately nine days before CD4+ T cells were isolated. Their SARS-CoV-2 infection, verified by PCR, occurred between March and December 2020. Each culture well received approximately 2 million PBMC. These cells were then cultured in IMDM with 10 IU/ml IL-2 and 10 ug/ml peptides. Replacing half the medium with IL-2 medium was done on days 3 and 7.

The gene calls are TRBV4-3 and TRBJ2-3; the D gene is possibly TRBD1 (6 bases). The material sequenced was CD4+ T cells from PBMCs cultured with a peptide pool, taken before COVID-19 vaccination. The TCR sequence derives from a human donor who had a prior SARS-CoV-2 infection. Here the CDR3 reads CASSPGQISTDTQYF. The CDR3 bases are TGCGCCAGCAGTCCAGGACAGATAAGCACAGATACGCAGTATTTT.